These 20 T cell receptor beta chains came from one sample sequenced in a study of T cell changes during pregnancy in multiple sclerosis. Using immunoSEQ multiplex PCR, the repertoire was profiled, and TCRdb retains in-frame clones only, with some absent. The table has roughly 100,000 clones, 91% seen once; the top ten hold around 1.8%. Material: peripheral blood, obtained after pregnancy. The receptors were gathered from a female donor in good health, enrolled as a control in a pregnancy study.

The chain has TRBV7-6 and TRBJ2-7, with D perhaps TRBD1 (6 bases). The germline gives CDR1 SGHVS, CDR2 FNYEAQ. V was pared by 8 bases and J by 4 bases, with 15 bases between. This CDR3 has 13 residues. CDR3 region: CASSRLGGYEQYF. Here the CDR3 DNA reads TGTGCCAGCTCAAGGTTAGGGGGATACGAGCAGTACTTC.

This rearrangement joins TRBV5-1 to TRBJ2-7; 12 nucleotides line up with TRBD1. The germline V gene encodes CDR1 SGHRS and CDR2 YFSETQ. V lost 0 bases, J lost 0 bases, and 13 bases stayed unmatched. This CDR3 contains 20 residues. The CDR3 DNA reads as TGCGCCAGCAGCTTGGCGTGGGGACAGGGGGCCGGGCGGCCCTCCTACGAGCAGTACTTC. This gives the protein CASSLAWGQGAGRPSYEQYF.

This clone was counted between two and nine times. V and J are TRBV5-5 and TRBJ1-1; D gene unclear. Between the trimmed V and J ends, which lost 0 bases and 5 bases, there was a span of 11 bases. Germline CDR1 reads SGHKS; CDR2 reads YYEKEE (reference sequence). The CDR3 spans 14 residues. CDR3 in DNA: TGTGCCAGCAGCTTGGTACGGGGTTGGACTGAAGCTTTCTTT. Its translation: CASSLVRGWTEAFF.

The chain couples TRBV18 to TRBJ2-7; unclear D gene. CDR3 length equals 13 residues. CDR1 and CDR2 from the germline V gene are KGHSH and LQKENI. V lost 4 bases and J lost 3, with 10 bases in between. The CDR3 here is CASSRTDSYEQYF. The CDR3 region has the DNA TGTGCCAGCTCACGCACAGATAGCTACGAGCAGTACTTC.

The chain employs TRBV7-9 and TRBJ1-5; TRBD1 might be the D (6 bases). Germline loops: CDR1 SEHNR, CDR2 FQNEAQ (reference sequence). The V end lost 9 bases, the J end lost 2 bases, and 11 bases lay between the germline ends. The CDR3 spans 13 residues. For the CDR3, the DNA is TGTGCCAGTTCGGCAGGGGGCAATCAGCCCCAGCATTTT. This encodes CASSAGGNQPQHF.

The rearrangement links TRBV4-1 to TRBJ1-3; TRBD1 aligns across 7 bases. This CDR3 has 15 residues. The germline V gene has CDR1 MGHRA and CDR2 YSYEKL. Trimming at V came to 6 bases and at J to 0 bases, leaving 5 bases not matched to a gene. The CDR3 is CASRVGTASGNTIYF. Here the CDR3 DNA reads TGCGCCAGCAGGGTAGGGACAGCCTCTGGAAACACCATATATTTT.

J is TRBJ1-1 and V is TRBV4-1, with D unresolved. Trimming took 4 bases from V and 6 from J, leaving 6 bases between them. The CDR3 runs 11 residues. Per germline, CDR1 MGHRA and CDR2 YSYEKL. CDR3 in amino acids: CASSREAEAFF. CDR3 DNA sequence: TGCGCCAGCAGCCGCGAGGCTGAAGCTTTCTTT.

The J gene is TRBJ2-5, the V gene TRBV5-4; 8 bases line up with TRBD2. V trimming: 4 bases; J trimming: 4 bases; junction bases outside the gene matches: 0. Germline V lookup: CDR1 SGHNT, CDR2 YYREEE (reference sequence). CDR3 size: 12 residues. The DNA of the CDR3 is TGTGCCAGCAGCGCGGGGGGAGAGACCCAGTACTTC. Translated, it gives CASSAGGETQYF.

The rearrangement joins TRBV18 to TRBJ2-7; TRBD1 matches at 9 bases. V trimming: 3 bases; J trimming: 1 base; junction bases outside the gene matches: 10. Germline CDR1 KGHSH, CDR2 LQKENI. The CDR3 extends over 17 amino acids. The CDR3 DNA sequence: TGTGCCAGCTCACCTCGCCTAGGACAGGGGTATTCCTACGAGCAGTACTTC. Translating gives CASSPRLGQGYSYEQYF.

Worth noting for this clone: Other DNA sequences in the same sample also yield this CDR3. Written as DNA, the CDR3 is TGTGCCAGCAGCTTAGGAGGTTATAGCAATCAGCCCCAGCATTTT. Protein sequence: CASSLGGYSNQPQHF. V is TRBV7-2 and J is TRBJ1-5; D unresolved. CDR1 SGHTA and CDR2 FQGNSA come from the germline V gene. CDR3 length equals 15 residues. The V and J ends lost 1 base and 0 bases respectively, with 7 bases between them.

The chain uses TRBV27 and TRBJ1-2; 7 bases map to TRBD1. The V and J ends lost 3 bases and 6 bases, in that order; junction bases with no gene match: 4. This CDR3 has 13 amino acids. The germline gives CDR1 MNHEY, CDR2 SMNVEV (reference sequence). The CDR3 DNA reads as TGTGCCAGCAGTTTTCGACAGGGCCATGGCTACACCTTC. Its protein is CASSFRQGHGYTF.

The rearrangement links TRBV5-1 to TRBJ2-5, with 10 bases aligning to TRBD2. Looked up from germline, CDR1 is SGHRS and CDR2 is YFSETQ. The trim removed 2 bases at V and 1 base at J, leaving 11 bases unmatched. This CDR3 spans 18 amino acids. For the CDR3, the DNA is TGCGCCAGCAGCTTTCGGGGCCTAGCGGGGGCGACCCAAGAGACCCAGTACTTC. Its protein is CASSFRGLAGATQETQYF.

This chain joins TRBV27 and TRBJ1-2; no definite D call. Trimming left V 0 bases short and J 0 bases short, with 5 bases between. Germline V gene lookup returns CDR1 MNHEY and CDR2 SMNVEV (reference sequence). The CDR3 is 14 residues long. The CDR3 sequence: CASSLSPANYGYTF. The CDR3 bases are TGTGCCAGCAGTTTATCCCCCGCTAACTATGGCTACACCTTC.

The CDR3 sequence: CASSFGGTGGFQPQHF. Here the CDR3 DNA reads TGTGCCAGCAGCTTCGGAGGGACAGGGGGTTTTCAGCCCCAGCATTTT. This chain joins TRBV5-6 and TRBJ1-5, with 11 bases matching TRBD1. Germline CDR1 is SGHDT and CDR2 is YYEEEE. Trimming cost V 2 bases and J 6 bases; bases outside gene matches: 7. This CDR3 has 16 amino acids.

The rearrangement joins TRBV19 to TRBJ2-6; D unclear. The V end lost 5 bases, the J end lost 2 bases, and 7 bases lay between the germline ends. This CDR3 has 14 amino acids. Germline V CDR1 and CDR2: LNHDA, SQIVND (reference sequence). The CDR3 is CASSYVTGANVLTF. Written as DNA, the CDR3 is TGTGCCAGTAGTTATGTAACTGGGGCCAACGTCCTGACTTTC.

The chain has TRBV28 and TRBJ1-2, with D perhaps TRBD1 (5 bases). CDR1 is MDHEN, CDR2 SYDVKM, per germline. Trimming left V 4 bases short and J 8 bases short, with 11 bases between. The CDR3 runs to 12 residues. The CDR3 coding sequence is TGTGCCAGCAGTTCAGGGTTCAGAGGCTACACCTTC. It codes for CASSSGFRGYTF.

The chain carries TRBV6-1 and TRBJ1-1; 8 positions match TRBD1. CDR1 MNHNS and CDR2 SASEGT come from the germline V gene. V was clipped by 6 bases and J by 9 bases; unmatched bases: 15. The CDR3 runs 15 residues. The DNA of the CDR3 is TGTGCCAGCAGCCTGCCGGGACAGGAGCCAATCCAAGCTTTCTTT. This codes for CASSLPGQEPIQAFF.

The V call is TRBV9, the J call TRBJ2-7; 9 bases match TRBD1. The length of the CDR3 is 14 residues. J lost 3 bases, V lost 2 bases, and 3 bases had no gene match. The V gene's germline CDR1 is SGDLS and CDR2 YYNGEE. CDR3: CASSVGTGNYEQYF. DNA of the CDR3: TGTGCCAGCAGCGTCGGGACAGGGAACTACGAGCAGTACTTC.

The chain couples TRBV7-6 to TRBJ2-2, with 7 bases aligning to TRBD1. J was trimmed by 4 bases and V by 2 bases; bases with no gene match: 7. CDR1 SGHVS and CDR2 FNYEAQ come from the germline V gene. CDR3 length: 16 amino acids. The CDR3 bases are TGTGCCAGCAGCTTATTAGGGGGCGCCTCCACCGGGGAGCTGTTTTTT. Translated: CASSLLGGASTGELFF. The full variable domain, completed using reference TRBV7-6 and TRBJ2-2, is GAGVSQSPRYKVTKRGQDVALRCDPISGHVSLYWYRQALGQGPEFLTYFNYEAQQDKSGLPNDRFSAERPEGSISTLTIQRTEQRDSAMYRCASSLLGGASTGELFFGEGSRLTVL.

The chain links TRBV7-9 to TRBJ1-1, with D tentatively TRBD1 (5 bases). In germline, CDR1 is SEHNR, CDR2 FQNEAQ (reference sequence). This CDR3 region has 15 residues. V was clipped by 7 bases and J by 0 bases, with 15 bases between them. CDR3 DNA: TGTGCCAGCACCCTACCCCAGGGTCTGAACACTGAAGCTTTCTTT. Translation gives CASTLPQGLNTEAFF.